Listed below are T cell receptor beta chains from one sample, sequenced in a study of T cell responses to AZD1222 COVID-19 vaccine. The data were produced by immunoSEQ multiplex PCR, yet TCRdb's version contains in-frame clones alone and is incomplete. The table shows about 170,000 clones, with more than 80% occurring only once. The sample in question was peripheral blood, obtained on day 0 of AZD1222 vaccination. All receptors derive from an adult in good health. Both conserved end residues are part of each CDR3. D genes are given only for firm matches. Size is stated for part of the rows, as once, few or many counts, or as a class when the clone is expanded.

d_gene,j_gene,abundance,v_gene,CDR3aa,CDR3nt
NA,TRBJ1-2,NA,TRBV28,CASSPRGGANYGYTF,TGTGCCAGCAGCCCTAGGGGGGGCGCCAACTATGGCTACACCTTC
TRBD1,TRBJ1-3,NA,TRBV7-9,CASSPVGQGALGNTIYF,TGTGCCAGCAGCCCGGTGGGACAGGGGGCGCTCGGAAACACCATATATTTT
NA,TRBJ1-3,few,TRBV15,CATSRDRVNENTIYF,TGTGCCACCAGCAGAGATCGGGTAAATGAAAACACCATATATTTT
TRBD1,TRBJ1-6,medium-sized,TRBV4-3,CASSQDPGTGGSPLHF,TGCGCCAGCAGCCAAGATCCCGGGACAGGGGGCTCACCCCTCCACTTT
TRBD1,TRBJ2-2,NA,TRBV6-5,CASSTQGPTGELFF,TGTGCCAGCAGTACACAGGGGCCCACCGGGGAGCTGTTTTTT
NA,TRBJ2-2,NA,TRBV15,CATSRGTPGELFF,TGTGCCACCAGCAGAGGGACCCCCGGGGAGCTGTTTTTT
NA,TRBJ2-6,once,TRBV3-1/TRBV3-2,CASSQDPTGYGANVLTF,TGTGCCAGCAGCCAAGACCCGACAGGCTATGGGGCCAACGTCCTGACTTTC
NA,TRBJ1-1,NA,TRBV3-1/TRBV3-2,CASSQGTGTEAFF,TGTGCCAGCAGCCAGGGGACGGGCACTGAAGCTTTCTTT
NA,TRBJ1-5,NA,TRBV3-1/TRBV3-2,CASSQDGGRSNQPQHF,TGTGCCAGCAGCCAAGATGGGGGGAGAAGCAATCAGCCCCAGCATTTT
NA,TRBJ2-6,NA,TRBV28,CNPGTPGANVLTF,TGCAACCCCGGGACCCCTGGGGCCAACGTCCTGACTTTC
TRBD1,TRBJ1-1,NA,TRBV27,CASSLRGLRTEAFF,TGTGCCAGCAGTTTAAGGGGGCTGAGGACTGAAGCTTTCTTT
TRBD1,TRBJ2-5,NA,TRBV9,CASSVAPGTGYETQYF,TGTGCCAGCAGCGTGGCCCCCGGGACAGGGTACGAGACCCAGTACTTC
NA,TRBJ1-2,few,TRBV14,CASSQVGTSYGYTF,TGTGCCAGCAGCCAAGTAGGGACTTCCTATGGCTACACCTTC
TRBD1,TRBJ1-3,NA,TRBV27,CASSPTGTLWNTIYF,TGTGCCAGCAGTCCGACAGGGACCCTATGGAACACCATATATTTT
NA,TRBJ2-1,once,TRBV27,CASSSLSAVSSYNEQFF,TGTGCCAGCAGTAGTTTAAGCGCGGTGAGCTCCTACAATGAGCAGTTCTTC
NA,TRBJ1-2,once,TRBV27,CASSLNGYGYTF,TGTGCCAGCAGTTTGAACGGCTATGGCTACACCTTC
NA,TRBJ1-3,NA,TRBV4-3,CASSQDLETPRLHTIYF,TGCGCCAGCAGCCAAGATCTTGAAACACCTAGGCTTCACACCATATATTTT
TRBD1,TRBJ2-3,NA,TRBV5-4,CASSLSPGQSTDTQYF,TGTGCCAGCAGCTTAAGTCCGGGACAGTCCACAGATACGCAGTATTTT
TRBD1,TRBJ2-5,NA,TRBV7-3,CASSEGQGFAETQYF,TGTGCCAGCAGCGAGGGACAGGGGTTCGCAGAGACCCAGTACTTC
NA,TRBJ2-7,NA,TRBV14,CASRARTNTYEQYF,TGTGCCAGCAGGGCCAGGACCAACACCTACGAGCAGTACTTC
NA,TRBJ2-5,NA,TRBV6-5,CASSKGYQETQYF,TGTGCCAGCAGCAAAGGGTACCAAGAGACCCAGTACTTC